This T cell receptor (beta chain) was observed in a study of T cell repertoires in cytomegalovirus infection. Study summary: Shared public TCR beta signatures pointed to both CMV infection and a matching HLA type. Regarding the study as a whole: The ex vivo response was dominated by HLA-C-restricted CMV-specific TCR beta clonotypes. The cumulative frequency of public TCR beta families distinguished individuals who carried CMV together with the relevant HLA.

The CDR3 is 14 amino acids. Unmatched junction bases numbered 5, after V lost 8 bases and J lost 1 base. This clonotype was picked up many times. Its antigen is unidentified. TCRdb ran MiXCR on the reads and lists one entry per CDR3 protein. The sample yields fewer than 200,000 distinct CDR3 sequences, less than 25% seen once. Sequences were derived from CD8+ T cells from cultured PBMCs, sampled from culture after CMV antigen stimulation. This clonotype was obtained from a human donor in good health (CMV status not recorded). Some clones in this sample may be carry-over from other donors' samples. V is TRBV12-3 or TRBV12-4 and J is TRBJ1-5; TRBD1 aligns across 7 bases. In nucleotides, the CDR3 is TGTGCCAGCCAGGGGGGAGGGAGCAATCAGCCCCAGCATTTT. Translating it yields CASQGGGSNQPQHF.